These T cell receptor beta chains were read from a single sample in a study of technical replicates of blood from a few donors. Sequencing used immunoSEQ multiplex PCR; TCRdb keeps in-frame clones, though not all of them. Counted here are over 50,000 clones, roughly 94% occurring once; the ten biggest clones make up 0.2% to 0.25%. The sample consisted of T cells isolated from PBMCs. Receptors originate from a human donor in good health. Both conserved end residues are part of each CDR3. A D gene is named only where the DNA matches it firmly. For some rows the clone size is stated as once, few or many, or as a class when expanded; others skip it.

J gene	D gene	V gene	clone size	CDR3 DNA	CDR3 protein
TRBJ1-2	TRBD1	TRBV5-1	.	TGCGCCAGCAGCTCAGACAGGGGATCGGGCTACACCTTC	CASSSDRGSGYTF
TRBJ1-5	.	TRBV28	.	TGTGCCAGCAGTTTATATAGGGGAGGGAGCAATCAGCCCCAGCATTTT	CASSLYRGGSNQPQHF
TRBJ1-3	.	TRBV7-9	.	TGTGCCAGCAACCCCGACAGTTTCTCTGGAAACACCATATATTTT	CASNPDSFSGNTIYF
TRBJ2-1	.	TRBV5-5	.	TGTGCCAGCACCGCCAACGGACAGCCCAACAATGAGCAGTTCTTC	CASTANGQPNNEQFF
TRBJ2-5	.	TRBV7-9	.	TGTGCCAGCAGCTATATAGGGGAATTTTTGTACTTC	CASSYIGEFLYF
TRBJ1-2	.	TRBV10-3	.	TGTGCCGTGTACGGGGATGGCTACACCTTC	CAVYGDGYTF
TRBJ2-3	TRBD2	TRBV11-2	once	TGTGCCAGCAGCTTGACTAGCGGGAGAACAGATACGCAGTATTTT	CASSLTSGRTDTQYF
TRBJ1-1	TRBD1	TRBV7-3	.	TGTGCCAGCAGTGAGGGACAGCTGAACACTGAAGCTTTCTTT	CASSEGQLNTEAFF
TRBJ1-1	.	TRBV28	.	TGTGCCAGCAGTTTGGGGATCGGGGTGGACACTGAAGCTTTCTTT	CASSLGIGVDTEAFF
TRBJ2-1	TRBD1	TRBV28	.	TGTGCCAGCAGTCCGCCGGACAGGGTGAATGAGCAGTTCTTC	CASSPPDRVNEQFF
TRBJ1-1	TRBD1	TRBV11-2	.	TGTGCCAGCAGCTTAGAGGACAGGGTCGCTGAAGCTTTCTTT	CASSLEDRVAEAFF
TRBJ2-7	TRBD1	TRBV7-9	.	TGTGCCAGCAGCTTAGGTGTGACAGGGGGGTACGAGCAGTACTTC	CASSLGVTGGYEQYF
TRBJ2-3	.	TRBV29-1	.	TGCAGCGTTTACCCTACGATCATCACAGATACGCAGTATTTT	CSVYPTIITDTQYF
TRBJ2-6	.	TRBV5-4	.	TGTGCCATTCGGGGAGTGGCTCCTGGGGCCAACGTCCTGACTTTC	CAIRGVAPGANVLTF